This is a list of T cell receptor beta chains from one sample in a study of cytomegalovirus exposure and HLA in healthy donors. Method: immunoSEQ multiplex PCR; TCRdb's copy keeps in-frame clones and lacks some. The sample shows 35,000 to 45,000 clones, over 55% of them seen only once. Sequencing was done on a sample of PBMCs. The receptors here all came from a man in his 60s in good health and CMV-seropositive. The CDR3 runs from the conserved cysteine through the conserved F or W. D genes are given only for firm matches. Where a row states a size, it is once, few, many or the class of an expanded clone; other rows omit it.

DNA,CDR3,J,D,V,size
TGTGCCAGCAACCTCGGGGGAGGGCCTGTCCATGAGCAGTTCTTC,CASNLGGGPVHEQFF,TRBJ2-1,TRBD2,TRBV5-4,.
TGTGCCTGGAGTGCAGGGATTACAACTAGCGGGAGGGCCTTGGAGACCCAGTACTTC,CAWSAGITTSGRALETQYF,TRBJ2-5,TRBD2,TRBV30,once
TGTGCCAGCAGTTACACTTACGGCAATGAGCAGTTCTTC,CASSYTYGNEQFF,TRBJ2-1,.,TRBV6-5,.
TGTGCCAGCAGCCTCAAGGGGCAGGACTCCTACGAGCAGTACTTC,CASSLKGQDSYEQYF,TRBJ2-7,.,TRBV4-2,.
TGTGCCAGCAGTGACGGGGACAGGGGCGAGCAGTACTTC,CASSDGDRGEQYF,TRBJ2-7,TRBD1,TRBV6-4,.
TGTGCCAGCAGTAGCGGGATTACCTACGAGCAGTACTTC,CASSSGITYEQYF,TRBJ2-7,TRBD2,TRBV27,.
TGCGCCAGCAGCCCCACAGGGAGAGGCCAGCCCCAGCATTTT,CASSPTGRGQPQHF,TRBJ1-5,.,TRBV5-1,.
TGTGCCAGCAGCCACCTACAGTCCCAAAATCAGCCCCAGCATTTT,CASSHLQSQNQPQHF,TRBJ1-5,.,TRBV4-2,.
TGTGCCAGCCCCCAGAATATGCGGGAGGCGGGCACCGGGGAGCTGTTTTTT,CASPQNMREAGTGELFF,TRBJ2-2,.,TRBV21-1,few
TGTGCCTGGAGTGTCGCCACAGATCAGCCCCAGCATTTT,CAWSVATDQPQHF,TRBJ1-5,.,TRBV30,.
TGTGCCAGCAGTGGGGGGGGCGGGAGGAGGTACGAGCAGTACTTC,CASSGGGGRRYEQYF,TRBJ2-7,TRBD2,TRBV28,.
TGTTCCAGCAGCTTAAATTACTACGAGCAGTACTTC,CSSSLNYYEQYF,TRBJ2-7,.,TRBV7-9,.
TGTGCCAGCAGCTTGGGGGGGCGCGATTACGAGCAGTACTTC,CASSLGGRDYEQYF,TRBJ2-7,.,TRBV7-9,.
TGTGCCAGCAGCGTAGAGCCTGGCGACAGATGGGAGCAGTACTTC,CASSVEPGDRWEQYF,TRBJ2-7,.,TRBV9,.
TGTGCCAGCAGTCCTCCGGGACAGGGAATCTACGAGCAGTACTTC,CASSPPGQGIYEQYF,TRBJ2-7,TRBD1,TRBV28,.
TGCGCCAGCAGGAGGGGTATCAGGGGAGAAAAACTGTTTTTT,CASRRGIRGEKLFF,TRBJ1-4,.,TRBV4-1,.
TGTGCCAGCAGCTCCCGGCTGACAGGGCACGAGCAGTACTTC,CASSSRLTGHEQYF,TRBJ2-7,TRBD1,TRBV11-2,.
TGCAGCACTGAGGGGGAACAGGGCCTACCCCGTAAACCCGGATACGAGCAGTACTTC,CSTEGEQGLPRKPGYEQYF,TRBJ2-7,.,TRBV29-1,.
TGTGCCAGTAGCATAGGGGACAGGGCCTCCTACGAGCAGTACTTC,CASSIGDRASYEQYF,TRBJ2-7,TRBD1,TRBV19,few
TGTGCCAGCAGCTTAGCGTGGGGTCGCGGGGGGACCTACAATGAGCAGTTCTTC,CASSLAWGRGGTYNEQFF,TRBJ2-1,TRBD2,TRBV7-6,.
TGCAGTGCTAGCATACAGAATGAGCAGTTCTTC,CSASIQNEQFF,TRBJ2-1,.,TRBV20-1,.
TGTGCCAGCAGTCTCCGGGGGACTAGCAGCGATGAGCAGTTCTTC,CASSLRGTSSDEQFF,TRBJ2-1,TRBD2,TRBV28,.
TGTGCCAGCAGCCTCGGGAGCGGGAGTAGGACCGAGCAGTACTTC,CASSLGSGSRTEQYF,TRBJ2-7,TRBD2,TRBV27,.
TGTGCCACCTCCGGAGGGGAGGTGTGGACAGATACGCAGTATTTT,CATSGGEVWTDTQYF,TRBJ2-3,.,TRBV28,.
TGTGCCAGCAATCGCGGGTACCAAGAGACCCAGTACTTC,CASNRGYQETQYF,TRBJ2-5,.,TRBV2,.
TGTGCCAGCAGCTTGACCGACAGCCCCTACGAGCAGTACTTC,CASSLTDSPYEQYF,TRBJ2-7,.,TRBV5-5,.
TGTGCCAGCAGCTCCAACCTAGGTGGAGCCTACAATGAGCAGTTCTTC,CASSSNLGGAYNEQFF,TRBJ2-1,.,TRBV7-2,.
TGTGCCAGCAGCTCGGGTGACAGGGGGCTCGAGCAGTACTTC,CASSSGDRGLEQYF,TRBJ2-7,TRBD1,TRBV5-4,.
TGTGCCAGCAGCGAAGGGGCAGATCAGCCCCAGCATTTT,CASSEGADQPQHF,TRBJ1-5,.,TRBV7-9,.
TGTGCCAGCAGCTTAATCCAGGGGGACATTCAGTACTTC,CASSLIQGDIQYF,TRBJ2-4,TRBD1,TRBV7-8,.
TGTGCCAGTAGTATTGGTCGGAGCAATCAGCCCCAGCATTTT,CASSIGRSNQPQHF,TRBJ1-5,.,TRBV19,.
TGTGCCAGTAGCCCGATCGGGGGAACCATATATTTT,CASSPIGGTIYF,TRBJ1-3,.,TRBV19,.
TGTGCCAGCGATGCATTGGGACAGGGGATCTACGAGCAGTACTTC,CASDALGQGIYEQYF,TRBJ2-7,TRBD1,TRBV2,few
TGCGCCAGCAGCCCCCCACTAGCGGGAGTAGCATTTGTCATTCGTCATGAGCAGTTCTTC,CASSPPLAGVAFVIRHEQFF,TRBJ2-1,TRBD2,TRBV4-1,.
TGTGCCAGCAGCGTAGCCCTAGCGGGAGGGGACAATGAGCAGTTCTTC,CASSVALAGGDNEQFF,TRBJ2-1,TRBD2,TRBV9,.
TGTGCCACCAGCAGGGACAGGGGCGAGGAGGAAAAACTGTTTTTT,CATSRDRGEEEKLFF,TRBJ1-4,TRBD1,TRBV15,.
TGTGCCAGCAGCTTAGACAGGGTAGGAAGCTACGAGCAGTACTTC,CASSLDRVGSYEQYF,TRBJ2-7,.,TRBV7-8,.
TGTGCCAGCAGTGAGACCACAGGAGGGGTCAAAAACATTCAGTACTTC,CASSETTGGVKNIQYF,TRBJ2-4,.,TRBV25-1,.
TGTGCCAGCAGCTTCGGGGAACAGGGGGTGGGAGGCTACACCTTC,CASSFGEQGVGGYTF,TRBJ1-2,TRBD1,TRBV7-6,.
TGTGCCAGCAGTACTCGGGGGATGGGGTACGAGCAGTACTTC,CASSTRGMGYEQYF,TRBJ2-7,.,TRBV7-9,few
TGTGCCAGTTGGGGCGGGGACGCCGAAGCCTACGAGCAGTACTTC,CASWGGDAEAYEQYF,TRBJ2-7,.,TRBV2,.
TGTGCCTGGTCGGGGGACGCGGGCACCGGGGAGCTGTTTTTT,CAWSGDAGTGELFF,TRBJ2-2,.,TRBV30,.
TGTGCCAGTACATTACAGAACACCGGGGAGCTGTTTTTT,CASTLQNTGELFF,TRBJ2-2,.,TRBV19,once
TGTGCCAGCAGTTCATCCGGGACAGATGAAAAACTGTTTTTT,CASSSSGTDEKLFF,TRBJ1-4,TRBD1,TRBV27,few
TGCGCCACCCGAAACCCGGGGTCCCTCAATGAGCAGTTCTTC,CATRNPGSLNEQFF,TRBJ2-1,.,TRBV4-1,.
TGTGCCAGCAGCCCCCTGGGGGCTGGGGAAGACTACGAGCAGTACTTC,CASSPLGAGEDYEQYF,TRBJ2-7,.,TRBV5-6,few
TGTGCCAGCAGCTCGATAGTCCGGACTAGCGGGCGTCCCTACGAGCAGTACTTC,CASSSIVRTSGRPYEQYF,TRBJ2-7,TRBD2,TRBV11-2,few
TGCAGCGCCAGATACTCCTACGAGCAGTACTTC,CSARYSYEQYF,TRBJ2-7,.,TRBV29-1,.
TGTGCCAGCGACAGGACAGGCAACTATGGCTACACCTTC,CASDRTGNYGYTF,TRBJ1-2,TRBD1,TRBV28,few
TGCGCCAGCAGCCAGGGCCTGGAGCAGTTCTTC,CASSQGLEQFF,TRBJ2-1,.,TRBV4-3,once
TGCGCCAGCAGCCAAGAGGCAGGCTGCGTCTACAATGAGCAGTTCTTC,CASSQEAGCVYNEQFF,TRBJ2-1,.,TRBV4-3,.
TGTGCCAGCAGCCGACTAGCGGGGCTAGCCAAAAACATTCAGTACTTC,CASSRLAGLAKNIQYF,TRBJ2-4,TRBD2,TRBV6-6,once
TGCGCCAGCAGGGAGGGACAGGGGGTGAAGACTAATGAAAAACTGTTTTTT,CASREGQGVKTNEKLFF,TRBJ1-4,TRBD1,TRBV5-1,.
TGTGCCAGCAGCCCCGGGGAGAACGTAATAGGCGGGCAGTACTTC,CASSPGENVIGGQYF,TRBJ2-7,.,TRBV7-6,.
TGTGCCAGCAGTTCCCCCTCGGGAGTAACTGGAAACACCATATATTTT,CASSSPSGVTGNTIYF,TRBJ1-3,.,TRBV6-6,.
TGTGCCAGCAGCTTAGAGCCCCGGCAGGTCGGTGAGCAGTTCTTC,CASSLEPRQVGEQFF,TRBJ2-1,.,TRBV11-2,.
TGTGCCAGTCCGGAGGTCGGCCTATCGGACGAGCAGTACTTC,CASPEVGLSDEQYF,TRBJ2-7,.,TRBV19,.
TGTGCCAGTAGCGACAGGGGGTCAACGGGCCTGGGGCAAGAGACCCAGTACTTC,CASSDRGSTGLGQETQYF,TRBJ2-5,TRBD1,TRBV19,.
TGTGCCAGTAGTAAGGTAGGGAGGCAGGTGGACACTGAAGCTTTCTTT,CASSKVGRQVDTEAFF,TRBJ1-1,.,TRBV19,.